This T cell receptor beta chain was profiled in a study of blood T cell repertoires in COVID-19. Study-level background: The United States, Italy and Spain provided the acute and convalescent COVID-19 samples. Nucleic acid was either cDNA or gDNA, and it came from T cells, B-cell-depleted T cells, or PBMCs.

Original processing methods: Nucleated cell number was recorded as an estimate derived from reference gene primer amplification. Produced via immunoSEQ multiplex PCR; TCRdb's table is partial and in-frame only. For V, J and clone size, that table is used; D and trimming come from the DNA. The repertoire has more than 100,000 clones, 70% to 90% of them found once; the top ten carry about 3.5%. The CDR3 contains 19 residues. Germline lookup yields CDR1 MGHRA and CDR2 YSYEKL. V was pared by 1 base and J by 1 base, with 11 bases of the junction left unmatched. Material for sequencing was peripheral blood. The TCR was taken from an older woman with acute or convalescent COVID-19. This chain joins TRBV4-1 and TRBJ2-5, with 11 bases that match TRBD2. In DNA, the CDR3 is TGCGCCAGCAGCCAAGCCACCTTGGCGGGACTAGCGGCCCAAGAGACCCAGTACTTC. Translated: CASSQATLAGLAAQETQYF.